This section outlines one T cell receptor beta chain sequence together with its context. No cognate antigen has been identified for it. No clone much larger than this one lies a single base away; base qualities are absent. The sample originates from a study of shared clonotypes between healthy human individuals (dated by TCRdb to about 2020). Background on the whole study: A couple of women and three men aged 18 to 49 years were included in the cohort. Per donor, three plates each were used for CD4 naive and CD4 memory, two for CD8 naive, and one for CD8 memory. The study deeply sequenced blood TCR repertoires of several healthy adults to estimate repertoire size and the extent of clonotype sharing between individuals. To increase sequencing depth and limit assay-specific biases, different laboratories used diverse techniques to prepare libraries and sequence TCR repertoires. Per donor, leukapheresis produced somewhere between about 0.94 and 8.9 billion PBMCs.

Using the deep immunoSEQ assay, TCR CDR3 regions were amplified from genomic DNA by multiplex PCR. Genomic DNA extracted from each cell subset was distributed evenly over all wells of several immunoSEQ 96-well plates, and each plate served as one replicate. For sorted subsets, each replicate PCR was loaded with approximately 190 ng genomic DNA, equivalent to roughly 30,000 T cell genomes. Purified libraries were quantified with a Qubit 3.0 fluorometer, sized on a Bioanalyzer 2100, and re-quantified with the KAPA Library Quantification kit. Every immunoSEQ 96-well plate was sequenced on a dedicated single-read 150-cycle Illumina NextSeq 550 flow cell. From the authors' description of their analysis: Because only junctional sequences without quality scores were contained in the immunoSEQ output, filtering matching that applied to full-length reads could not be performed. Sequences were annotated with PyIR, a Python wrapper for IgBLAST v1.9, using IMGT germline references to assign V/J genes and CDR3. Reads were filtered out if the reads had weak V/J assignments (E-value above 1e-6), no CDR3, stop codons, out-of-frame junctions, or ambiguous translated residues. V3J clonotypes were defined as sequences sharing an identical inferred V gene, J gene, and CDR3 amino acid sequence. The percentage overlap between two repertoires was calculated by dividing the number of shared unique clonotypes by the size of the smaller repertoire. RTK rarefaction, the Chao1 estimator, and Recon v2.1 estimates of unobserved clonotypes were used to assess repertoire richness. Generation probabilities for all TCRbeta clonotypes obtained by the gDNA method from a handful of donors were computed using OLGA. TCRdb holds this immuneACCESS table with in-frame rearrangements only. Some clones are missing; in checked studies, unresolved V genes explain under half, and the rest has no known cause. The V and J calls and clone size come from that table; D and trimming were worked out from the DNA. The sample table records millions of clones; just over 90% of these occur just once. Of the sample, 1.5% to 2% is held by the ten largest clones.

Reading the germline V gene gives CDR1 SNHLY and CDR2 FYNNEI. The CDR3 has 18 amino acids, counting the end cysteine and phenylalanine. CDR3 DNA is the only sequence kept; it has 54 bases, read in frame from the first base. After removal of 0 bases from V and 6 bases from J, the junction retains 11 bases not matched to a gene. CD8 naive samples consisted of CD45RO-negative cells that were positively selected for CCR7, yielding a CD45RA+CCR7+ population without TemRA cells. Donors were healthy HIV-negative adults with no recently reported acute infections or vaccinations. Every donor was a Caucasian adult residing in Nashville, Tennessee, USA. Blood was collected by leukapheresis, and PBMCs were isolated by Ficoll-Histopaque density gradient centrifugation and then cryopreserved in liquid nitrogen vapor phase. Purity and quantity of every magnetically sorted T cell population were checked by analytical flow cytometry. From each sorted fraction, genomic DNA was isolated and quantified by UV absorbance on a Nanodrop 2000c.

Study-wide findings and limitations: Because the study included only a small number of donors, the genetic and exposure-history diversity represented was limited. Sampling was restricted to blood, and TCR repertoires in tissue are likely to differ from TCR repertoires in blood. Across four donors, around 5% of naive CD4, around 3.3% of naive CD8, under 2.5% of memory CD4, and about 0.4% of memory CD8 clonotypes were shared. Even with the large sequencing depth, rarefaction of the sorted-subset datasets indicated that sequencing was incomplete. Larger estimated clonotype richness was generally found for naive subsets than for memory subsets. Based on pairwise subsampling, the degree of clonotype sharing among donors was expected to be affected by sequencing depth. Compared with non-shared clonotypes, clonotypes shared by all four sorted-subset donors had higher generation probabilities.

Sequenced input: naive CD8+ T cells from PBMCs. The cell subset or site label, read with the paper, signifies: CD45RA+CCR7+. The chain joins TRBV2 to TRBJ2-3, with 11 junctional bases fitting TRBD2. The sequence was collected from a man in his late teens or twenties in good health. Some clones in this sample may be carry-over from other donors' samples. The CDR3 amino acid sequence is: CASSEALRLAGSWDTQYF. The sequenced DNA is TGTGCCAGCAGTGAAGCGCTTCGACTAGCGGGGTCCTGGGATACGCAGTATTTT. Here the CDR3 is joined to the reference TRBV2 and TRBJ2-3 genes, and the full variable domain is: EPEVTQTPSHQVTQMGQEVILRCVPISNHLYFYWYRQILGQKVEFLVSFYNNEISEKSEIFDDQFSVERPDGSNFTLKIRSTKLEDSAMYFCASSEALRLAGSWDTQYFGPGTRLTVL.